A selection of T cell receptor beta chains follows, all from one sample in a study of T cells in localized non-small cell lung cancer. Assay used: immunoSEQ multiplex PCR; TCRdb lists only in-frame clones, some missing. Of 72,000 or so clones in the sample, 84% are singletons; the top ten hold 13%. The sample was peripheral blood, taken before any cancer treatment. The receptors were sampled from a female donor aged 60 or older with stage I lung adenocarcinoma. CDR3s leave out the opening cysteine and the closing phenylalanine or tryptophan. Each record gives: V gene, clone size, J gene, CDR3 protein. The size of a clone is reported for some rows only, either as once, few or many, or as a class for expanded clones.

V gene: TRBV6-5
clone size: .
J gene: TRBJ2-7
CDR3 protein: ASSFSYLSPREQY

V gene: TRBV14
clone size: .
J gene: TRBJ2-1
CDR3 protein: ASSQHLLAGGNEQF

V gene: TRBV6-5
clone size: .
J gene: TRBJ1-4
CDR3 protein: ASNRTPNEKLF

V gene: TRBV4-1
clone size: .
J gene: TRBJ2-7
CDR3 protein: ASSQGRQGPYEQY

V gene: TRBV11-2
clone size: few
J gene: TRBJ2-5
CDR3 protein: ASSLLYEGGRLETQY

V gene: TRBV5-4
clone size: .
J gene: TRBJ1-1
CDR3 protein: ASSTGTKNTEAF

V gene: TRBV5-1
clone size: .
J gene: TRBJ1-2
CDR3 protein: ASSLETGDYGYT

V gene: TRBV27
clone size: .
J gene: TRBJ2-1
CDR3 protein: ASSLVGGGEQF

V gene: TRBV30
clone size: .
J gene: TRBJ1-4
CDR3 protein: AWRGTGGREKLF

V gene: TRBV5-1
clone size: .
J gene: TRBJ2-7
CDR3 protein: ASSLSRTYEQY

V gene: TRBV2
clone size: .
J gene: TRBJ2-1
CDR3 protein: ASSRQGTSVHEQF

V gene: TRBV5-1
clone size: .
J gene: TRBJ2-7
CDR3 protein: ASSSVVSDEQY

V gene: TRBV5-1
clone size: .
J gene: TRBJ2-3
CDR3 protein: ASSLGASGRADTQY

V gene: TRBV10-3
clone size: .
J gene: TRBJ1-2
CDR3 protein: AIMGSGPHYGYT

V gene: TRBV7-8
clone size: .
J gene: TRBJ2-3
CDR3 protein: ASMAWGPSTDTQY

V gene: TRBV19
clone size: .
J gene: TRBJ2-4
CDR3 protein: ASRRLTGDGKNIQY

V gene: TRBV2
clone size: .
J gene: TRBJ2-3
CDR3 protein: ASRPLRGNADTQY

V gene: TRBV19
clone size: .
J gene: TRBJ1-1
CDR3 protein: ASSIVSERGQGAF

V gene: TRBV27
clone size: once
J gene: TRBJ2-1
CDR3 protein: ASSPTPGGEQF

V gene: TRBV7-9
clone size: .
J gene: TRBJ1-6
CDR3 protein: ASSLAKAETPLH

V gene: TRBV15
clone size: .
J gene: TRBJ1-2
CDR3 protein: ATSRDEYGYT

V gene: TRBV7-9
clone size: .
J gene: TRBJ1-3
CDR3 protein: ASSFTGGTGNTIY

V gene: TRBV6-5
clone size: .
J gene: TRBJ1-1
CDR3 protein: ASSDRGGEAF

V gene: TRBV29-1
clone size: .
J gene: TRBJ2-7
CDR3 protein: SVGGGGGKINSYEQY

V gene: TRBV18
clone size: .
J gene: TRBJ2-3
CDR3 protein: ASSPRGGVPTDTQY

V gene: TRBV5-1
clone size: .
J gene: TRBJ2-2
CDR3 protein: ASRGTGSTGELF

V gene: TRBV20-1
clone size: once
J gene: TRBJ1-4
CDR3 protein: SARTAEKLF

V gene: TRBV7-9
clone size: .
J gene: TRBJ2-3
CDR3 protein: ASSYLAGGVDTQY

V gene: TRBV7-2
clone size: .
J gene: TRBJ1-2
CDR3 protein: ASSLERRQGDGYT

V gene: TRBV2
clone size: .
J gene: TRBJ1-3
CDR3 protein: ASGGRQRTGNTIY

V gene: TRBV7-3
clone size: once
J gene: TRBJ2-7
CDR3 protein: ASSYRPNSGYEQY

V gene: TRBV5-1
clone size: .
J gene: TRBJ2-5
CDR3 protein: ASSRTGETQY

V gene: TRBV9
clone size: .
J gene: TRBJ2-2
CDR3 protein: ASSPRREATGGELF

V gene: TRBV5-1
clone size: .
J gene: TRBJ2-5
CDR3 protein: ASSPGTSGRGETQY

V gene: TRBV5-4
clone size: .
J gene: TRBJ1-1
CDR3 protein: ASSLDGITEAF

V gene: TRBV5-1
clone size: .
J gene: TRBJ2-3
CDR3 protein: ASSLGLAGAAVDTQY

V gene: TRBV5-1
clone size: .
J gene: TRBJ2-3
CDR3 protein: ASSERDAGTDTQY

V gene: TRBV9
clone size: .
J gene: TRBJ2-3
CDR3 protein: ASSVESGGAPDTQY

V gene: TRBV29-1
clone size: .
J gene: TRBJ2-7
CDR3 protein: SASSRDRGQLTYEQY

V gene: TRBV27
clone size: .
J gene: TRBJ2-1
CDR3 protein: ASSEISYNEQF

V gene: TRBV5-6
clone size: .
J gene: TRBJ1-3
CDR3 protein: ASNPLGGPGNTIY

V gene: TRBV20-1
clone size: .
J gene: TRBJ1-2
CDR3 protein: SARDNYGYT

V gene: TRBV7-9
clone size: .
J gene: TRBJ2-7
CDR3 protein: ASSLDSAEDIFYEQY

V gene: TRBV25-1
clone size: .
J gene: TRBJ2-2
CDR3 protein: ASSDAPGLLGELF

V gene: TRBV19
clone size: few
J gene: TRBJ2-7
CDR3 protein: ASTLSGTGGYEQY

V gene: TRBV21-1
clone size: .
J gene: TRBJ1-1
CDR3 protein: ASSKVRETF

V gene: TRBV9
clone size: .
J gene: TRBJ2-7
CDR3 protein: ASSVGDSNYEQY

V gene: TRBV20-1
clone size: few
J gene: TRBJ1-1
CDR3 protein: SANRDTEAF

V gene: TRBV11-2
clone size: .
J gene: TRBJ1-4
CDR3 protein: ASSLDPWTGINEKLF

V gene: TRBV7-9
clone size: many
J gene: TRBJ2-7
CDR3 protein: ASSLDGELRIYEQY

V gene: TRBV20-1
clone size: .
J gene: TRBJ2-1
CDR3 protein: SARPVEEQF

V gene: TRBV7-8
clone size: .
J gene: TRBJ2-7
CDR3 protein: ASSVTPEGKRG

V gene: TRBV19
clone size: .
J gene: TRBJ1-2
CDR3 protein: ASSTRQGHYGYT